The rows below give T cell receptor beta chains drawn from one sample of a study of T cells in Graves' hyperthyroidism and ophthalmopathy. TCRdb recomputed calls from the multiplex PCR reads with MiXCR, one row per CDR3 protein. The sample includes about 380,000 distinct CDR3 sequences, around 20% seen only once; the top ten take over 35%. The sequencing input was blood. All receptors come from a man aged 18 to 35 with Graves' ophthalmopathy. Each CDR3 is given without its conserved first and last residue.

len: 12
v_gene: TRBV19
j_gene: TRBJ2-7
CDR3aa: ASSIVADTYEQY

len: 11
v_gene: TRBV7-3
j_gene: TRBJ2-3
CDR3aa: ASSAKGEGTQY

len: 8
v_gene: TRBV20-1
j_gene: TRBJ2-5
CDR3aa: SATRETQY

len: 13
v_gene: TRBV11-1
j_gene: TRBJ1-1
CDR3aa: ASSLVGQGNTEAF

len: 17
v_gene: TRBV19
j_gene: TRBJ2-3
CDR3aa: ASSIEGLAGGPSTDTQY

len: 14
v_gene: TRBV15
j_gene: TRBJ2-3
CDR3aa: ATSRDGGESTDTQY

len: 11
v_gene: TRBV6-1
j_gene: TRBJ1-2
CDR3aa: ASSGQDRDGYT

len: 14
v_gene: TRBV7-8
j_gene: TRBJ1-4
CDR3aa: ASSFFEGSHGEKLF

len: 13
v_gene: TRBV7-9
j_gene: TRBJ2-3
CDR3aa: ASSTPGPSTDTQY

len: 13
v_gene: TRBV9
j_gene: TRBJ2-7
CDR3aa: ASSVTWGPEDEQY

len: 11
v_gene: TRBV5-1
j_gene: TRBJ1-1
CDR3aa: ASSAEWNTEAF

len: 8
v_gene: TRBV20-1
j_gene: TRBJ1-1
CDR3aa: SPPDRIQV

len: 17
v_gene: TRBV12-3/TRBV12-4
j_gene: TRBJ2-4
CDR3aa: ASSGGRGLAGLAKNIQY

len: 12
v_gene: TRBV18
j_gene: TRBJ1-1
CDR3aa: ASSSGAGNTEAF

len: 12
v_gene: TRBV10-3
j_gene: TRBJ1-5
CDR3aa: AISEGDGNQPQH

len: 12
v_gene: TRBV7-9
j_gene: TRBJ1-4
CDR3aa: ASSLMRENEKLF

len: 16
v_gene: TRBV28
j_gene: TRBJ1-2
CDR3aa: ASSLHRRTGGEGYGYT

len: 11
v_gene: TRBV5-6
j_gene: TRBJ1-2
CDR3aa: ASSLAESHGYT

len: 14
v_gene: TRBV20-1
j_gene: TRBJ1-2
CDR3aa: SADPTLGRGNYGYT

len: 14
v_gene: TRBV12-3/TRBV12-4
j_gene: TRBJ2-3
CDR3aa: ASSPGTSGSTDTQY

len: 16
v_gene: TRBV6-6
j_gene: TRBJ1-2
CDR3aa: ASSYSKWSARGVYGYT

len: 13
v_gene: TRBV19
j_gene: TRBJ2-2
CDR3aa: ASRRTGANTGELF

len: 11
v_gene: TRBV3-1
j_gene: TRBJ2-5
CDR3aa: ASSQGQQETQY

len: 11
v_gene: TRBV18
j_gene: TRBJ2-7
CDR3aa: ASSPSSSYEQY

len: 11
v_gene: TRBV7-2
j_gene: TRBJ2-7
CDR3aa: ATQFLAGNEQY

len: 11
v_gene: TRBV6-1
j_gene: TRBJ1-2
CDR3aa: ASRTGQIYGYT

len: 14
v_gene: TRBV9
j_gene: TRBJ2-3
CDR3aa: ASSVGVGTAADTQY

len: 14
v_gene: TRBV4-1
j_gene: TRBJ2-3
CDR3aa: ASSQAWKRSTDTQY

len: 12
v_gene: TRBV4-1
j_gene: TRBJ2-7
CDR3aa: ASSQVQNAYEQY

len: 12
v_gene: TRBV3-1
j_gene: TRBJ2-6
CDR3aa: ASALRPGANVLT

len: 12
v_gene: TRBV5-1
j_gene: TRBJ2-3
CDR3aa: ASSPLGTGDTQY

len: 13
v_gene: TRBV11-2
j_gene: TRBJ2-7
CDR3aa: ASSLQDGGSYEQY

len: 12
v_gene: TRBV27
j_gene: TRBJ2-7
CDR3aa: ASSLGQAPLEQY

len: 13
v_gene: TRBV4-1
j_gene: TRBJ2-7
CDR3aa: ASGDGGGAAYEQY

len: 12
v_gene: TRBV11-2
j_gene: TRBJ2-4
CDR3aa: ASSLEIAKNIQY

len: 12
v_gene: TRBV3-1
j_gene: TRBJ2-3
CDR3aa: ASRSAGYTDTQY

len: 10
v_gene: TRBV7-6
j_gene: TRBJ2-5
CDR3aa: ASSRAVETQY

len: 13
v_gene: TRBV19
j_gene: TRBJ2-7
CDR3aa: ASSIAGSLSYEQY

len: 13
v_gene: TRBV20-1
j_gene: TRBJ2-1
CDR3aa: SAGGGSGGLDEQF

len: 11
v_gene: TRBV7-9
j_gene: TRBJ1-2
CDR3aa: ASSPGQAYGYT